This TCR beta chain was observed in a study of T cell clonality in common variable immunodeficiency. Findings and caveats of the study: In common variable immunodeficiency, TCR beta chains reportedly carried fewer deletions and N-nucleotide insertions.

CDR1 and CDR2 from the germline V gene are MDHEN and SYDVKM. This CDR3 is 16 amino acids long. Trimming at V came to 2 bases and at J to 2 bases, leaving 5 bases not matched to a gene. Sequencing input was equivalent genomic DNA from CVID and controls. Sequenced by immunoSEQ multiplex PCR; TCRdb stores in-frame clones only, minus some. Sampling found some 60,000 clones, none seen once. This clone was seen ten or more times. Its target is unknown. The read is 3 residues too short to cover the CDR3 end, so that end is filled in from the germline J gene. This TCR was sampled from a person aged 18-70 years in good health. Source material: peripheral blood mononuclear cells. The gene calls are TRBV28 and TRBJ2-2, with 7 bases fitting TRBD1. The sequenced part of the CDR3 DNA is TGTGCCAGCAGTTTAATAAGGGGGCGCAACACCGGGGAG. It encodes CASSLIRGRNTGE. In full, the CDR3 is CASSLIRGRNTGELFF.